The 3 T cell receptor beta chains listed next were all sequenced from one sample in a study of PD-L1 blockade in urothelial cancer (dated by TCRdb to about 2017). The method behind the library was the immunoSEQ multiplex PCR assay. TCRdb took this table from immuneACCESS and kept in-frame rearrangements with V and J called. Such tables lack part of the clones; where checked against another copy, unresolved V genes explain under half of the gap, and the rest is unexplained. The sample contains about 40,000 clones, 82% of them found a single time. In total, the top ten clones hold around 20% of the sample. The specimen comprised PBMCs, sampled around atezolizumab (anti-PD-L1) treatment. The receptors come from a man between 60 and 75 years old with urothelial cancer.

The DNA for the CDR3 is TGTGCCAGCAGTCCCCCAATGACAGGGACCTATGGCTACACCTTC. Protein: CASSPPMTGTYGYTF. The V gene is TRBV28, the J gene TRBJ1-2; the match to TRBD1 covers 7 bases. The J segment lost 4 bases and the V segment lost 5 bases, leaving 10 bases of the junction unmatched. The germline gives CDR1 MDHEN, CDR2 SYDVKM. This CDR3 is built from 15 residues.

CDR3 region: CASSHFRWRTGGSQPQHF. The CDR3 DNA sequence: TGTGCCAGCAGCCACTTCAGGTGGAGGACAGGGGGAAGTCAGCCCCAGCATTTT. The chain joins TRBV28 to TRBJ1-5; TRBD1 agrees at 10 bases. V lost 6 bases, J lost 6 bases, and 17 bases stayed unmatched. Germline V gene lookup returns CDR1 MDHEN and CDR2 SYDVKM. The CDR3 is 18 residues long.

The J gene is TRBJ1-4, the V gene TRBV28, with 7 nucleotides matching TRBD1. The V and J ends lost 2 bases and 6 bases, in that order; junction bases with no gene match: 3. Germline CDR1 MDHEN, CDR2 SYDVKM. This CDR3 is 14 amino acids long. Here the CDR3 DNA reads TGTGCCAGCAGTTTAACAGGGGCTGATGAAAAACTGTTTTTT. It is translated as CASSLTGADEKLFF.